These 9 T cell receptor beta chains share one sample of origin, sequenced in a study of blood T cell repertoires in COVID-19. Clones were sequenced by immunoSEQ multiplex PCR, and TCRdb holds only the in-frame ones, with some missing. The sample carries tens of thousands of clones, about 79% recorded once. The sequenced sample was peripheral blood. These TCRs come from a human donor in a cohort sampled during active COVID-19.

The chain combines TRBV10-3 with TRBJ1-5, with 10 bases aligning to TRBD1. The CDR3 consists of 16 residues. J gave up 1 base and V 5 bases, and 5 bases lay outside the gene matches. CDR1 is ENHRY and CDR2 is SYGVKD in the germline V gene. CDR3 coding DNA: TGTGCCATCAGTTCCGGACAGGGGGGGAGCAATCAGCCCCAGCATTTT. Protein: CAISSGQGGSNQPQHF.

The chain carries TRBV6-4 and TRBJ2-2; 10 bases agree with TRBD1. The ends lost 4 bases at V and 5 bases at J; junction bases unmatched: 1. Germline V gene data show CDR1 as MRHNA and CDR2 as SNTAGT. This CDR3 has 14 residues. The CDR3 region is CASSVGQGTGELFF. CDR3 DNA sequence: TGTGCCAGCAGTGTGGGACAGGGGACCGGGGAGCTGTTTTTT.

The J gene is TRBJ1-1, the V gene TRBV19, with TRBD1 as a possible D gene (5 bases). The CDR3 runs 11 residues. Trimming took 7 bases from V and 3 from J, leaving 6 bases between them. From germline, CDR1 is LNHDA and CDR2 SQIVND (reference sequence). CDR3 amino acids: CASIGDTEAFF. CDR3 in DNA: TGTGCCAGTATAGGGGACACTGAAGCTTTCTTT.

The chain couples TRBV6-4 to TRBJ2-2, with 9 bases aligning to TRBD1. The germline V gene has CDR1 MRHNA and CDR2 SNTAGT. This CDR3 contains 16 residues. Trimming cost V 0 bases and J 1 base; bases outside gene matches: 0. Written as DNA, the CDR3 is TGTGCCAGCAGTGACTCGGGACAGGGGAACACCGGGGAGCTGTTTTTT. Protein sequence: CASSDSGQGNTGELFF.

The chain recombines TRBV4-2 with TRBJ2-3; 9 nucleotides line up with TRBD2. CDR1 is LGHNA and CDR2 is YNFKEQ in the germline V gene. J gave up 1 base and V 1 base, and 6 bases lay outside the gene matches. There are 17 residues in the CDR3. The DNA for the CDR3 is TGTGCCAGCAGCCAAGGGCGGGAGGGCCTAGGCACAGATACGCAGTATTTT. Amino acids: CASSQGREGLGTDTQYF.

This clone was observed a few times. The V gene is TRBV28, the J gene TRBJ2-5; TRBD2 matches 8 bases. V lost 2 bases, J lost 6 bases, and 5 bases stayed unmatched. CDR1 and CDR2 from the germline V gene are MDHEN and SYDVKM. The CDR3 is 14 residues long. CDR3 nucleotides: TGTGCCAGCAGTTTAAGCGGGAGCGGGAAGACCCAGTACTTC. Amino acid sequence: CASSLSGSGKTQYF. The variable domain in full, with the rest retrieved from reference TRBV28 and TRBJ2-5, is DVKVTQSSRYLVKRTGEKVFLECVQDMDHENMFWYRQDPGLGLRLIYFSYDVKMKEKGDIPEGYSVSREKKERFSLILESASTNQTSMYLCASSLSGSGKTQYFGPGTRLLVL.

The chain is built from TRBV9 and TRBJ2-7, with no clear D. V was shortened by 0 bases and J by 0 bases, with 4 bases between the two germline ends. This CDR3 comprises 13 residues. Germline-derived CDR1 and CDR2 are SGDLS and YYNGEE. CDR3: CASSVGHSYEQYF. CDR3 nucleotide sequence: TGTGCCAGCAGCGTAGGACACTCCTACGAGCAGTACTTC.

This clone occurred once. The genes are TRBV4-3 and TRBJ1-1; D is undetermined. The CDR3 loop spans 14 amino acids. Germline V lookup: CDR1 LGHNA, CDR2 YSLEER. The V end was cut by 0 bases, the J end by 3 bases, with 8 bases between. The CDR3 region is CASSQEKSDTEAFF. For the CDR3, the DNA is TGCGCCAGCAGCCAAGAGAAGAGTGACACTGAAGCTTTCTTT.

The V call is TRBV7-2, the J call TRBJ2-7, with 7 positions matching TRBD2. Trimming took 1 base from V and 0 from J; bases not matched to a gene: 9. CDR3 length equals 17 residues. Germline V gives CDR1 SGHTA, CDR2 FQGNSA. CDR3 amino acids: CASSLVSTSLPSYEQYF. The CDR3 DNA reads as TGTGCCAGCAGCTTAGTTTCGACTAGCCTCCCCTCCTACGAGCAGTACTTC.